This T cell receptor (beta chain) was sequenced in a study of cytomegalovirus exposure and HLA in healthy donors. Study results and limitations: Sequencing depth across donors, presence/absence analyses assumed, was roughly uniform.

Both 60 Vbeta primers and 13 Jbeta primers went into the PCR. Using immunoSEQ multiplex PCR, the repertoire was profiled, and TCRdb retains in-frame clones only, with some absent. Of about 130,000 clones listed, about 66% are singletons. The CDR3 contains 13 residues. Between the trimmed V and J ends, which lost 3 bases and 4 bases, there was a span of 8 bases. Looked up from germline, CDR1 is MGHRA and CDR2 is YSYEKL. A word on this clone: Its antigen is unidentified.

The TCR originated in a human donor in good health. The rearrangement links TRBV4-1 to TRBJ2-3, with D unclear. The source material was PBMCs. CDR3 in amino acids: CASSHQVADTQYF. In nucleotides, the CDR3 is TGCGCCAGCAGCCATCAGGTCGCAGATACGCAGTATTTT.